This T cell receptor beta chain was sequenced during a study of cytomegalovirus exposure and HLA in healthy donors. Regarding this clone: Its antigen is currently unknown. The sample contains more than one DNA sequence encoding this CDR3.

The CDR3 extends over 13 amino acids. CDR1 LNHDA and CDR2 SQIVND come from the germline V gene (reference sequence). Trimming removed 5 bases from V and 2 bases from J, with 9 bases in between. Primers included in the PCR were 60 Vbeta and 13 Jbeta primers. Sequenced by immunoSEQ multiplex PCR; TCRdb stores in-frame clones only, minus some. The table lists about 120,000 clones, 77% of them singletons, with roughly 4% in the top ten. Findings and caveats of the study: Some V segments (TRBV6-2 and TRBV6-3 among them) were excluded as indistinguishable. The authors assumed roughly uniform sequencing depth across donors for presence/absence analyses. In a later analysis, DRB1 alleles had the most associated TCRs; HLA-C alleles the fewest.

The receptor's source is a human donor in good health. Specimen: PBMCs. The rearrangement joins TRBV19 to TRBJ1-1; D not resolved. The CDR3 spells CASSLSLNTEAFF. The CDR3 DNA is TGTGCCAGTAGTCTTAGCTTAAACACTGAAGCTTTCTTT.